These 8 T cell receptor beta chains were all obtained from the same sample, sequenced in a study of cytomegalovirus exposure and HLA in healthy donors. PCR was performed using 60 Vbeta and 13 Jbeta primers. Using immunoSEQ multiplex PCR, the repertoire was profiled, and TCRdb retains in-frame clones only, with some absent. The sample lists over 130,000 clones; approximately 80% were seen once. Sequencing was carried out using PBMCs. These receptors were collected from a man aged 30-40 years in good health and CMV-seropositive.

The CDR3 DNA follows: TGTGCCAGTAGTAGGGAGGGTTTTGGCAATCAGCCCCAGCATTTT. It specifies CASSREGFGNQPQHF. V and J are TRBV19 and TRBJ1-5; D gene uncertain. CDR3 length: 15 amino acids. Between the trimmed V and J ends, which lost 4 bases and 2 bases, there was a span of 12 bases. Germline V gives CDR1 LNHDA, CDR2 SQIVND (reference sequence).

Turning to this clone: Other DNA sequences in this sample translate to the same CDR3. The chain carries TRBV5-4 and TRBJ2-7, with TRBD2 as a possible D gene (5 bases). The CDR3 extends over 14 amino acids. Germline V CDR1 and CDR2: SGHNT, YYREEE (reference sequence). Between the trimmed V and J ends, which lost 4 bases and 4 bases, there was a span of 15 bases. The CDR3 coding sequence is TGTGCCAGCAGCCCAATCGGGGATAGATACGAGCAGTACTTC. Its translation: CASSPIGDRYEQYF.

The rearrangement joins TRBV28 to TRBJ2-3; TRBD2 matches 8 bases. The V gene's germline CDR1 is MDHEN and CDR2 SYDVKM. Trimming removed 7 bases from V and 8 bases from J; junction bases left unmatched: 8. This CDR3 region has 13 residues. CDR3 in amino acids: CASIPSGGSTQYF. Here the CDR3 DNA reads TGTGCCAGCATCCCCAGCGGGGGAAGTACGCAGTATTTT.

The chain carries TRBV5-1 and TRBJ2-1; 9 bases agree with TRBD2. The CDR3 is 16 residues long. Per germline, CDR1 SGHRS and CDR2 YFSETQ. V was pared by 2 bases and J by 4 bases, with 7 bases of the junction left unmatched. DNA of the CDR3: TGCGCCAGCAGCTTTGGAACGGCGGGGGGGTACAATGAGCAGTTCTTC. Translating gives CASSFGTAGGYNEQFF.

The CDR3 here is CASSQEGGLGAFF. The CDR3 DNA is TGCGCCAGCAGCCAAGAGGGCGGGTTAGGAGCTTTCTTT. This chain joins TRBV4-1 and TRBJ1-1; D unclear. There are 13 residues in the CDR3. Trimming stripped 0 bases from V and 10 bases from J, with 12 bases between. In germline, CDR1 is MGHRA, CDR2 YSYEKL.

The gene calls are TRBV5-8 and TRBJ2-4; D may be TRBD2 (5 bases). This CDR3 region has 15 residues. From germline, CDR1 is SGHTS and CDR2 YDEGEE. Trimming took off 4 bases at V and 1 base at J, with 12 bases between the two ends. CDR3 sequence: CASSRKGDAKNIQYF. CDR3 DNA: TGTGCCAGCAGCCGGAAGGGAGACGCCAAAAACATTCAGTACTTC.

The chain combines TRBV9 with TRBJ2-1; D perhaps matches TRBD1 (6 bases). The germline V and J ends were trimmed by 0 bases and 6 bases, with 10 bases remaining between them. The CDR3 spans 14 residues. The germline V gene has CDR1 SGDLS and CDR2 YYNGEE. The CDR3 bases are TGTGCCAGCAGCGTAGGGTCAGGGGTCAATGAGCAGTTCTTC. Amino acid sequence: CASSVGSGVNEQFF.

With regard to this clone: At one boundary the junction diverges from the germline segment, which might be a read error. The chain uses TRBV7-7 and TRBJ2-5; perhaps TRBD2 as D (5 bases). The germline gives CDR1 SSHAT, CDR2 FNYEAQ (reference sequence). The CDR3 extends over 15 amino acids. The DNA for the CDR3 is TGTGCTAGCAGCGGACCGGGATCCCCGGGGGAGACCCAGTACTTC. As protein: CASSGPGSPGETQYF.